This T cell receptor (beta chain) was captured by sequencing in a study of shared clonotypes between healthy human individuals. Study context: Used for every donor were three CD4 naive, three CD4 memory, two CD8 naive and one CD8 memory plate. General study results and limits: Clonotype sharing levels among donors were expected to vary with sequencing depth. The sampled material consisted only of blood, and tissue repertoires are likely to differ.

Authors' data handling: Filtering differed, since immunoSEQ gave only junction sequences and no quality scores. The protocol was immunoSEQ multiplex PCR, while the TCRdb copy is restricted to in-frame clones and leaves out a portion. Clonal size and the V and J genes are those of that table, whereas D and trimming came from the DNA. The sample includes about 1.1 million clones, more than 75% of them seen just once. CDR3 length: 16 amino acids. Trimming stripped 4 bases from V and 4 bases from J, with 19 bases between. Per the germline V gene, CDR1 is MNHEY and CDR2 is SVGAGI. A note on this clone: The antigen remains undetermined.

The chain links TRBV6-5 to TRBJ1-2, with a tentative D call TRBD1 (5 bases). Sequenced input: memory CD4+ T cells from PBMCs. Subset in this sample: CD45RA-negative fraction. The receptor was isolated from a man between 18 and 29 years old in good health. Some clones in this sample may be carry-over from other donors' samples. CDR3 in amino acids: CASSSNPGLGSYGYTF. DNA of the CDR3: TGTGCCAGCAGTTCCAACCCGGGACTGGGGTCCTATGGCTACACCTTC.